This T cell receptor (beta chain) was sequenced for a study of T cell clonotyping in hematopoietic cell transplantation (TCRdb year 2021). Regarding the research as a whole: The study collected approximately 130 blood samples from 35 to 45 consecutive transplant recipients and their related donors. Patients were recruited between September 2015 and 2017 and followed until late 2020 or death.

Worth noting for this clone: Its antigen is still unknown. No base quality information exists; no much larger clone differs at one position.

Blood samples for TCR beta sequencing were given by related transplant donors. Nuclei Lysis Solution was used to extract genomic DNA from fresh or cryopreserved unfractionated peripheral blood mononuclear cells. The investigation overall reported the following: Recipient repertoires showed only a small fraction of overlap with donor repertoires, and over 97% appeared de novo at the given depth. Inverse Simpson Index values from donors and from recipients before transplant predicted broader TCR repertoire diversity after transplant. After transplant, TCR diversity in recipients dropped, and pathologically expanded clonotypes climbed progressively between day 30 and day 180. Sample size was limited, and cells were not sorted, so CD4 and CD8 repertoire contributions could not be separated.

The V and J ends are trimmed by 7 bases and 3 bases, leaving 21 bases between them. Taken from cysteine to phenylalanine, the CDR3 has 16 residues. The kept DNA is CDR3 alone, 48 bases in frame from the first base. The germline V gene sets CDR1 to SNHLY and CDR2 to FYNNEI. The immunoSEQ assay, a bias-controlled multiplex PCR using V- and J-specific primers, was used to amplify TCR beta CDR3 regions from genomic DNA. A second PCR step added a proprietary barcode and Illumina adapter sequences to the CDR3 amplicons. CDR3 libraries were sequenced on an Illumina MiSeq instrument. As for the authors' bioinformatics: Export and quality control were performed with immunoSEQ Analyzer 3.0, and downstream analyses were performed with R Bioconductor and Immunarch. Only productive rearrangements in the normalized downsampled data set were used to calculate repertoire metrics. In the normalized cohort, a clonotype counted as pathologically expanded if the clonotype was larger than 5 templates. Repertoire diversity was measured with the Inverse Simpson Index. To capture all clonotypes, CMV-specificity analyses were performed on the non-normalized data set. This immuneACCESS table, as held by TCRdb, lists in-frame sequences with V and J called but not all clones. Of the missing ones, under half trace to an unresolved V gene in checked studies; the others have no known cause. That table furnishes V, J and clone size, whereas the DNA furnished D and trimming. The sample profile shows 30,000 to 45,000 clones; 75% to 90% of them were found once. Clones ranked in the top ten supply about 2% of the sample.

The source is a woman aged 40 to 55 in good health. Some clones in this sample may be carry-over from other donors' samples. The specimen was peripheral blood mononuclear cells. The sequence is built from TRBV2 and TRBJ1-1; there is no confident call for the D gene. The CDR3 region reads CASNIPDGERHTEAFF. The DNA sequence is TGTGCCAGCAACATCCCGGACGGGGAAAGACACACTGAAGCTTTCTTT.